One and the same sample provided the 12 T cell receptor beta chains below, sequenced in a study of blood T cell repertoires in COVID-19. The repertoire was sequenced with immunoSEQ multiplex PCR; TCRdb's copy has only in-frame clones and lacks some. The sample records fewer than 300,000 clones, approximately 90% being singletons. The sequencing input was PBMCs or T cells enriched from blood (not recorded which). The receptors stem from a man in his forties who had recovered from COVID-19.

The chain uses TRBV10-1 and TRBJ2-1; 10 nucleotides match TRBD2. V was pared by 6 bases and J by 5 bases, with 7 bases of the junction left unmatched. Germline-derived CDR1 and CDR2 are WNHNN and SYGVQD (reference sequence). This CDR3 contains 15 residues. CDR3 loop: CASRAGTSVDNEQFF. CDR3 in DNA: TGCGCCAGCAGGGCCGGGACTAGCGTGGACAATGAGCAGTTCTTC.

The V and J genes are TRBV19 and TRBJ2-7; 7 bases line up with TRBD1. From germline, CDR1 is LNHDA and CDR2 SQIVND (reference sequence). The CDR3 is 13 residues long. V was clipped by 3 bases and J by 2 bases; unmatched bases: 1. The chain's CDR3 is CASSMGQTYEQYF. CDR3 DNA: TGTGCCAGTAGTATGGGACAGACCTACGAGCAGTACTTC.

The V call is TRBV6-5, the J call TRBJ1-6, with 7 nucleotides matching TRBD1. Trimming took 6 bases from V and 11 from J; bases not matched to a gene: 7. CDR3 length equals 13 residues. Germline CDR1 reads MNHEY; CDR2 reads SVGAGI. In DNA form, the CDR3 reads TGTGCCAGCAGGAACAGGGGTGAGGCACCCCTCCACTTT. This translates into CASRNRGEAPLHF.

The V and J genes are TRBV27 and TRBJ2-3; D unresolved. Germline values: CDR1 MNHEY, CDR2 SMNVEV (reference sequence). The CDR3 spans 14 residues. V lost 2 bases and J lost 4, with 10 bases in between. For the CDR3, the DNA is TGTGCCAGCAGTTTAGGAGCTACTCCAGATACGCAGTATTTT. Translated: CASSLGATPDTQYF.

V usage is TRBV20-1 and J usage is TRBJ1-5; 9 bases map to TRBD1. Germline values: CDR1 DFQATT, CDR2 SNEGSKA (reference sequence). The V gene end was trimmed by 3 bases and the J gene end by 2 bases; junction bases not matched to a gene: 5. The CDR3 runs to 15 residues. Written as DNA, the CDR3 is TGCAGTGCTAGTCCGGGACAGGGTGGCAATCAGCCCCAGCATTTT. It encodes CSASPGQGGNQPQHF.

This clone appeared a few times. The V call is TRBV18, the J call TRBJ1-5, with D possibly being TRBD1 (6 bases). Germline CDR1 is KGHSH and CDR2 is LQKENI. CDR3 length equals 14 residues. The ends were cut back, 4 bases at V and 6 bases at J, with 13 bases in the middle. CDR3 amino acids: CASSLQGWSQPQHF. CDR3 DNA sequence: TGTGCCAGCTCACTACAGGGTTGGAGTCAGCCCCAGCATTTT.

This chain joins TRBV15 and TRBJ1-3; D not certain. CDR3 length: 19 residues. V shed 0 bases and J shed 3 bases, with 21 bases lying between them. The germline CDR1 and CDR2 sequences are LNHNV and YYDKDF (reference sequence). CDR3 nucleotide sequence: TGTGCCACCAGCAGAGAAAGGTCTTTGAACAGTTTAAGTGGAAACACCATATATTTT. Protein product: CATSRERSLNSLSGNTIYF.

The rearrangement joins TRBV9 to TRBJ2-1; 8 nucleotides agree with TRBD1. Germline CDR1 SGDLS, CDR2 YYNGEE. This CDR3 is 18 amino acids long. After removal of 0 bases from V and 6 bases from J, the junction contained 14 bases not matched to a gene. The CDR3 is CASSVGQGARGVGNEQFF. CDR3 coding DNA: TGTGCCAGCAGCGTAGGCCAGGGGGCGCGGGGAGTAGGCAATGAGCAGTTCTTC. Filled out from reference TRBV9 and TRBJ2-1, the complete variable domain reads DSGVTQTPKHLITATGQRVTLRCSPRSGDLSVYWYQQSLDQGLQFLIQYYNGEERAKGNILERFSAQQFPDLHSELNLSSLELGDSALYFCASSVGQGARGVGNEQFFGPGTRLTVL.

The chain combines TRBV2 with TRBJ1-6; D not resolved. CDR1 is SNHLY and CDR2 is FYNNEI in the germline V gene. V lost 7 bases, J lost 7 bases, and 11 bases lay in between. The CDR3 has 13 amino acids. The CDR3 reads CASMESLNSPLHF. DNA for the CDR3: TGTGCCAGCATGGAGAGTCTCAATTCACCCCTCCACTTT.

The chain recombines TRBV2 with TRBJ2-3; 7 bases are shared with TRBD2. The CDR3 runs 15 residues. Looked up from germline, CDR1 is SNHLY and CDR2 is FYNNEI. V was pared by 3 bases and J by 1 base, with 4 bases of the junction left unmatched. The CDR3 spells CASSDSAGGTDTQYF. The CDR3, as DNA: TGTGCCAGCAGTGATAGTGCGGGAGGCACAGATACGCAGTATTTT.

Written as DNA, the CDR3 is TGTGCCAGCAGCACATTGACTAGCGGGGGCTCCTACGAGCAGTACTTC. This codes for CASSTLTSGGSYEQYF. V is TRBV5-6 and J is TRBJ2-7, with 12 bases matching TRBD2. The germline V gene encodes CDR1 SGHDT and CDR2 YYEEEE. The CDR3 covers 16 residues. V gave up 4 bases and J gave up 0 bases; unmatched junction bases: 5.

The CDR3, as DNA: TGCGCCAGCAGCTTAAACAGGGACATGAACACTGAAGCTTTCTTT. Protein product: CASSLNRDMNTEAFF. The chain uses TRBV5-1 and TRBJ1-1, with D perhaps matching TRBD1 (6 bases). The V end was cut by 2 bases, the J end by 0 bases, with 11 bases between. The CDR3 covers 15 residues. The germline V gene has CDR1 SGHRS and CDR2 YFSETQ. The full variable domain, completed using reference TRBV5-1 and TRBJ1-1, is KAGVTQTPRYLIKTRGQQVTLSCSPISGHRSVSWYQQTPGQGLQFLFEYFSETQRNKGNFPGRFSGRQFSNSRSEMNVSTLELGDSALYLCASSLNRDMNTEAFFGQGTRLTVV.